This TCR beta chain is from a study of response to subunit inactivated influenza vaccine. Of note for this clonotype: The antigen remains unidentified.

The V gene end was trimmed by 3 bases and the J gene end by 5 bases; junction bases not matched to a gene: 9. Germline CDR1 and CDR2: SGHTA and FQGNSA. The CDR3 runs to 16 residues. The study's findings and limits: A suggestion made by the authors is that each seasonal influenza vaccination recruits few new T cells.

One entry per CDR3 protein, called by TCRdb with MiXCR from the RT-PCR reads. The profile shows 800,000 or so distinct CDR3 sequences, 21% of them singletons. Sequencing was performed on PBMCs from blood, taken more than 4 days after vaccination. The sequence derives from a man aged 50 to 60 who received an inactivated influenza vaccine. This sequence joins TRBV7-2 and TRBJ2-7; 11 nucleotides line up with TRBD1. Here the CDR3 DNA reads TGTGCCAGCAGCTTTACGAGCTGGGACAGGGGGGACGAGCAGTACTTC. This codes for CASSFTSWDRGDEQYF.